The 24 T cell receptor beta chains presented below share a single source sample, sequenced in a study of cytomegalovirus exposure and HLA in healthy donors. Researchers ran the PCR with 60 Vbeta and 13 Jbeta primers. Only in-frame clones appear in the TCRdb table, and some are missing; sequencing was by immunoSEQ multiplex PCR. The table shows approximately 190,000 clones, with approximately 80% occurring only once. Sequenced: PBMCs. Source of these receptors: a woman aged 25 to 45 in good health and CMV-seropositive.

This rearrangement joins TRBV7-8 to TRBJ1-1, with 7 bases lining up with TRBD1. The CDR3 has 20 amino acids. Losses at the gene ends were 0 bases for V and 0 bases for J; bases not matched to a gene: 16. The germline gives CDR1 SGHVS, CDR2 FQNEAQ. CDR3 in amino acids: CASSLARPSAGQKMNTEAFF. The CDR3 nucleotides read TGTGCCAGCAGCTTAGCTCGACCTAGCGCGGGACAGAAAATGAACACTGAAGCTTTCTTT.

This clone showed up just once. V gene TRBV6-1 combines with J gene TRBJ1-6; unclear D gene. The ends were cut back, 4 bases at V and 5 bases at J, with 18 bases in the middle. Germline values: CDR1 MNHNS, CDR2 SASEGT. The CDR3 runs 17 residues. Here the CDR3 DNA reads TGTGCCAGCAGTGCCCTTACAGTTGCGTCGAATAATTCACCCCTCCACTTT. Translation: CASSALTVASNNSPLHF.

To note about this clone: Other DNA variants within this sample encode the same CDR3. The chain employs TRBV19 and TRBJ1-1; 7 bases fit TRBD1. Germline V CDR1 and CDR2: LNHDA, SQIVND (reference sequence). V gave up 1 base and J gave up 0 bases; unmatched junction bases: 2. The CDR3 runs to 15 residues. The CDR3 is CASSIGGTVNTEAFF. CDR3 DNA: TGTGCCAGTAGTATAGGCGGGACAGTGAACACTGAAGCTTTCTTT. Using reference TRBV19 and TRBJ1-1 for the parts outside the CDR3, the full variable domain is DGGITQSPKYLFRKEGQNVTLSCEQNLNHDAMYWYRQDPGQGLRLIYYSQIVNDFQKGDIAEGYSVSREKKESFPLTVTSAQKNPTAFYLCASSIGGTVNTEAFFGQGTRLTVV.

V usage is TRBV6-5 and J usage is TRBJ2-7; D call uncertain. CDR1 and CDR2 from the germline V gene are MNHEY and SVGAGI. CDR3 size: 11 residues. Trimming cost V 9 bases and J 3 bases, with 9 bases left between them. CDR3 nucleotide sequence: TGTGCCAGTGCTGGCCTCTACGAGCAGTACTTC. Translating it yields CASAGLYEQYF.

The chain employs TRBV9 and TRBJ1-4; 9 positions match TRBD1. V shed 4 bases and J 5 bases; nucleotides not matched to a gene: 6. Germline V gene data show CDR1 as SGDLS and CDR2 as YYNGEE. This CDR3 spans 15 amino acids. This chain's CDR3 is CASSLTGGTNEKLFF. Written as DNA, the CDR3 is TGTGCCAGCAGCCTGACAGGGGGAACCAATGAAAAACTGTTTTTT. The whole variable domain, filled in from reference TRBV9 and TRBJ1-4, reads DSGVTQTPKHLITATGQRVTLRCSPRSGDLSVYWYQQSLDQGLQFLIQYYNGEERAKGNILERFSAQQFPDLHSELNLSSLELGDSALYFCASSLTGGTNEKLFFGSGTQLSVL.

The V and J genes are TRBV9 and TRBJ1-2; possibly TRBD1 for D (6 bases). Between the trimmed V and J ends, which lost 3 bases and 4 bases, there was a span of 13 bases. The V gene's germline CDR1 is SGDLS and CDR2 YYNGEE. The CDR3 contains 14 residues. The CDR3 nucleotides are TGTGCCAGCAGCGCAACAGGGTTAGGCTATGGCTACACCTTC. Its protein is CASSATGLGYGYTF. Looking up the rest from reference TRBV9 and TRBJ1-2 gives the full variable domain: DSGVTQTPKHLITATGQRVTLRCSPRSGDLSVYWYQQSLDQGLQFLIQYYNGEERAKGNILERFSAQQFPDLHSELNLSSLELGDSALYFCASSATGLGYGYTFGSGTRLTVV.

V is TRBV28 and J is TRBJ2-1; no reliable D call. V lost 6 bases and J lost 8, with 20 bases in between. CDR3 length: 15 amino acids. Germline-derived CDR1 and CDR2 are MDHEN and SYDVKM. The CDR3 here is CASSPRFGRRHEQFF. The CDR3 DNA reads TGTGCCAGCAGCCCTCGATTTGGGCGACGGCATGAGCAGTTCTTC.

The chain joins TRBV25-1 to TRBJ1-4; 10 nucleotides agree with TRBD1. V shed 10 bases, J shed 7 bases, and the junction held 6 bases outside the gene matches. The CDR3 contains 13 residues. Germline loops: CDR1 MGHDK, CDR2 SYGVNS. CDR3 DNA sequence: TGTGCCATTCATTGGGACAGGGGTGAAAAACTGTTTTTT. Translation gives CAIHWDRGEKLFF.

V and J are TRBV15 and TRBJ2-7; 9 bases line up with TRBD2. After removal of 2 bases from V and 0 bases from J, the junction contained 5 bases not matched to a gene. The CDR3 spans 16 residues. In germline, CDR1 is LNHNV, CDR2 YYDKDF (reference sequence). CDR3 sequence reads: CATSRFSGGPSYEQYF. The DNA of the CDR3 is TGTGCCACCAGCAGATTTAGCGGGGGCCCCTCCTACGAGCAGTACTTC.

CDR3 residues: CASSVGGGGHYEQYF. CDR3 DNA: TGTGCCAGCAGCGTAGGGGGCGGGGGGCACTACGAGCAGTACTTC. The chain carries TRBV9 and TRBJ2-5; TRBD2 matches at 8 bases. TRBJ2-7 matches the DNA end more closely, so the J call is doubtful. The CDR3 has 15 residues. Germline V gives CDR1 SGDLS, CDR2 YYNGEE.

Only one count was recorded for this clone. The chain recombines TRBV7-3 with TRBJ2-2, with 7 bases identical to TRBD2. J was trimmed by 5 bases and V by 0 bases; bases with no gene match: 3. CDR1 is SGHTA, CDR2 FQGTGA, per germline. This CDR3 is 15 amino acids long. CDR3 region: CASSLTGGGTGELFF. The CDR3 DNA sequence: TGTGCCAGCAGCTTAACGGGGGGAGGGACCGGGGAGCTGTTTTTT.

The V call is TRBV30, the J call TRBJ2-1; no clear D. Germline CDR1 and CDR2: GTSNPN and SVGIG (reference sequence). The CDR3 has 10 residues. The V end lost 5 bases, the J end lost 6 bases, and 5 bases lay between the germline ends. The CDR3 nucleotides are TGTGCCTGGTCGCGCAATGAGCAGTTCTTC. Translating gives CAWSRNEQFF.

The rearrangement links TRBV5-4 to TRBJ1-5; D is possibly TRBD1 (6 bases). Deletions cut 3 bases from V and 1 base from J, with 11 bases between. Germline V gives CDR1 SGHNT, CDR2 YYREEE (reference sequence). The CDR3 runs to 15 residues. The CDR3: CASSSRGGSNQPQHF. The DNA for the CDR3 is TGTGCCAGCAGCTCCAGGGGCGGGAGCAATCAGCCCCAGCATTTT.

This chain links TRBV7-2 with TRBJ2-7; D uncertain. CDR3 size: 14 residues. V shed 0 bases and J shed 2 bases, with 8 bases lying between them. CDR1 SGHTA and CDR2 FQGNSA come from the germline V gene. The CDR3 loop is CASSLARSTYEQYF. In DNA, the CDR3 is TGTGCCAGCAGCTTAGCACGGTCGACCTACGAGCAGTACTTC.

V and J are TRBV5-1 and TRBJ2-5; 12 positions agree with TRBD2. Germline trimming cut 1 base from V and 5 bases from J; bases unmatched to any gene: 6. The CDR3 length is 16 residues. Looked up from germline, CDR1 is SGHRS and CDR2 is YFSETQ. For the CDR3, the DNA is TGCGCCAGCAGCTTGCCTAGCGGGGGGGCCGGGGAGACCCAGTACTTC. Its translation is CASSLPSGGAGETQYF.

In its sample, this clone was seen a few times. The V gene is TRBV5-6, the J gene TRBJ1-6; no clear D gene. Trimming left V 1 base short and J 7 bases short, with 12 bases between. The CDR3 length is 15 residues. In germline, CDR1 is SGHDT, CDR2 YYEEEE. CDR3 in amino acids: CASSLLRLRNSPLHF. DNA of the CDR3: TGTGCCAGCAGCTTGTTAAGACTCAGAAATTCACCCCTCCACTTT.

With respect to this clone: Within the sample, other DNA sequences also encode this same CDR3. The chain carries TRBV5-1 and TRBJ1-1; D unclear. Trimming removed 4 bases at V and 3 bases at J, with 10 bases between. Germline assignment: CDR1 SGHRS and CDR2 YFSETQ. This CDR3 has 13 residues. This CDR3 is CASSPRGDTEAFF. The CDR3 DNA reads as TGCGCCAGCAGCCCCCGGGGTGACACTGAAGCTTTCTTT.

The chain employs TRBV4-3 and TRBJ2-5, with TRBD2 identical over 7 bases. J gave up 5 bases and V 0 bases, and 9 bases lay outside the gene matches. The CDR3 spans 16 residues. CDR1 is LGHNA and CDR2 is YSLEER in the germline V gene. CDR3 bases: TGCGCCAGCAGCCAAGATTTTGGGAAGGGAGGGGAGACCCAGTACTTC. Its translation is CASSQDFGKGGETQYF.

This clone was counted only a few times. The chain uses TRBV6-6 and TRBJ2-2; TRBD2 aligns across 11 bases. The CDR3 is 15 residues long. The V and J ends lost 6 bases and 4 bases, in that order; junction bases with no gene match: 4. CDR1 is MNHNY, CDR2 SVGAGI, per germline (reference sequence). Here the CDR3 DNA reads TGTGCCAGCAGAAGACTAGCGGGGCGCACCGGGGAGCTGTTTTTT. This sequence encodes CASRRLAGRTGELFF.

This chain connects TRBV6-5 to TRBJ1-2; 7 bases are a match to TRBD1. CDR3 size: 13 residues. Germline V gives CDR1 MNHEY, CDR2 SVGAGI. The V segment lost 2 bases and the J segment 6 bases; nucleotides outside the gene matches: 3. The CDR3 region has the DNA TGTGCCAGCAGTTACCGACAGGGTAATGGCTACACCTTC. It is translated as CASSYRQGNGYTF.

The V gene is TRBV29-1, the J gene TRBJ2-3; TRBD1 matches 7 bases. After removal of 6 bases from V and 2 bases from J, the junction contained 8 bases not matched to a gene. The CDR3 length is 14 residues. The germline V gene has CDR1 SQVTM and CDR2 ANQGSEA. The CDR3: CSVPWDRFTDTQYF. The CDR3 DNA is TGCAGCGTCCCCTGGGACAGATTCACAGATACGCAGTATTTT.

V usage is TRBV6-1 and J usage is TRBJ2-5, with D perhaps TRBD2 (5 bases). V shed 5 bases and J shed 1 base, with 11 bases lying between them. The CDR3 runs 14 residues. The germline CDR1 and CDR2 sequences are MNHNS and SASEGT. The CDR3 sequence: CASSLQRPQETQYF. For the CDR3, the DNA is TGTGCCAGCAGTCTCCAGCGGCCCCAAGAGACCCAGTACTTC.

This chain connects TRBV27 to TRBJ1-5; maybe TRBD1 (5 bases). Germline values: CDR1 MNHEY, CDR2 SMNVEV (reference sequence). V lost 2 bases and J lost 7, with 9 bases in between. The CDR3 covers 13 residues. The CDR3 spells CASSLGRVQPQHF. In nucleotides, the CDR3 is TGTGCCAGCAGTTTAGGCAGGGTCCAGCCCCAGCATTTT.

This clone occurred once. This chain joins TRBV29-1 and TRBJ2-3; the D gene is possibly TRBD2 (6 bases). The germline V gene encodes CDR1 SQVTM and CDR2 ANQGSEA. This CDR3 contains 14 residues. V was cut by 5 bases and J by 0 bases, with 12 bases left in between. In DNA form, the CDR3 reads TGCAGCGTTCCCGGCGGGGCTAGCACAGATACGCAGTATTTT. Amino acids: CSVPGGASTDTQYF.